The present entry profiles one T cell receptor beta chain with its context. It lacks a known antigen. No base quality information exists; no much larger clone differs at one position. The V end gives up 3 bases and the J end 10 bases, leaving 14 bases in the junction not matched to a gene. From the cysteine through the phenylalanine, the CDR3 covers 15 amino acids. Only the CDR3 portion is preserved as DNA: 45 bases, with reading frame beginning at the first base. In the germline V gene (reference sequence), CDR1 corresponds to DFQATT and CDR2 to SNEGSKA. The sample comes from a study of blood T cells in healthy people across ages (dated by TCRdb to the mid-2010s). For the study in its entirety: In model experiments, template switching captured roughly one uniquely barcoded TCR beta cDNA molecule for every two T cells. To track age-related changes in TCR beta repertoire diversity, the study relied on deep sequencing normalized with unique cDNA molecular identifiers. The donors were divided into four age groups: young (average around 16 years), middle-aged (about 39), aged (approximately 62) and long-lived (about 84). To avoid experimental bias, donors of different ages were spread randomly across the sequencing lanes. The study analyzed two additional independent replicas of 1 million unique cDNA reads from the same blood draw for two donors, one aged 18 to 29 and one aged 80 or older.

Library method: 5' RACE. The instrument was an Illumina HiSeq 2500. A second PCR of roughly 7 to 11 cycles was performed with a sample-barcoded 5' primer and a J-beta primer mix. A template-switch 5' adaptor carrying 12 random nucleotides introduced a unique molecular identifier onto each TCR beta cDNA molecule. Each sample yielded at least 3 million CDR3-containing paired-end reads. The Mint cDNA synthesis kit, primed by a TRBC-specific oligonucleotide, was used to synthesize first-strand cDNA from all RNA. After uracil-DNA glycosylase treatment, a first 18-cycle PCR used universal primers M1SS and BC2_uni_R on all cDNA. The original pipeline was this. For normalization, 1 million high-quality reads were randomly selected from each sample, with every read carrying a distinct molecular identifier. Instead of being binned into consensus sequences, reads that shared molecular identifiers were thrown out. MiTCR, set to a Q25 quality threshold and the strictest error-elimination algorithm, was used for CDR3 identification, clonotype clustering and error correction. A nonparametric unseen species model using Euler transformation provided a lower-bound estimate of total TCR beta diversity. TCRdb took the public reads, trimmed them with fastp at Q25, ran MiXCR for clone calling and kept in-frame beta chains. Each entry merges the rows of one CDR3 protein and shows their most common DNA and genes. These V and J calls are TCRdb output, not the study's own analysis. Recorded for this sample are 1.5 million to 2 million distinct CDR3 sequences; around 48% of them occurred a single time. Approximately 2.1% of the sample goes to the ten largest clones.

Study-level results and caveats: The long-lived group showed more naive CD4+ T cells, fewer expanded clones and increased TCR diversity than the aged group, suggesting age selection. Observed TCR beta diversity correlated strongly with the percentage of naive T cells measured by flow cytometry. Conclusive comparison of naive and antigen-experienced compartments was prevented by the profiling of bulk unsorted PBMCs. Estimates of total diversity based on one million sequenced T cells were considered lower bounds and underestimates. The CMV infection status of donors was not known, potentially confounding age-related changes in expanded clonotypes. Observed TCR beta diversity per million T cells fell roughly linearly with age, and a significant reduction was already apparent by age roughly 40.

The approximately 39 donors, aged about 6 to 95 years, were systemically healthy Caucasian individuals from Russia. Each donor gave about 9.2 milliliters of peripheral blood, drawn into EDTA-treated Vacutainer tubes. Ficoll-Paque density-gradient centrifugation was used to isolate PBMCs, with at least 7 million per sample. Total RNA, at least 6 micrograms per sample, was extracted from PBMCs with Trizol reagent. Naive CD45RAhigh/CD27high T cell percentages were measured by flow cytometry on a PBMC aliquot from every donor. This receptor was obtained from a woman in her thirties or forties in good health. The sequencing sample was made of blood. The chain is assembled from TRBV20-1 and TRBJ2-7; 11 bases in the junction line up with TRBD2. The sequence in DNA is TGCAGTGCTAGGCCCCTAGCGGGGGGCCGGAACCCCCAGTACTTC. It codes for CSARPLAGGRNPQYF.